This T cell receptor (beta chain) derives from a study of T cells in Graves' hyperthyroidism and ophthalmopathy. General study points: Onset of ophthalmopathy came a median around 7.1 months after the model predicted it. Blood also held most thyroid clonotypes expanded beyond 0.001.

Comment on this clonotype: Antigen unknown.

There were TCR beta CDR3 regions amplified from RNA transcripts. The study used the HTBI primer set for a first-round RT-PCR of the TCR CDR3. One entry per CDR3 protein, called by TCRdb with MiXCR from the multiplex PCR reads. The sample records fewer than 800,000 distinct CDR3 sequences, around 15% being singletons. The study enrolled patients aged 18 to 65 with newly diagnosed hyperthyroidism of under 2 months' duration. Uncontrolled infections, other autoimmune diseases, pregnancy or lactation led to exclusion of patients. The TCR was taken from a man aged 18 to 30 with Graves' hyperthyroidism. The sequencing sample was made of blood.

The CDR3 DNA is TGCAGTGCTAGAGATTTCACAGAGAGGGGCTACGAGCAGTACTTC. Protein: CSARDFTERGYEQYF. This sequence joins TRBV20-1 and TRBJ2-7, with D perhaps assigned TRBD1 or TRBD2 (5 bases each). V lost 0 bases to trimming and J lost 3 bases, with 15 bases between them. Germline CDR1 and CDR2: DFQATT and SNEGSKA (reference sequence). The CDR3 runs to 15 residues.